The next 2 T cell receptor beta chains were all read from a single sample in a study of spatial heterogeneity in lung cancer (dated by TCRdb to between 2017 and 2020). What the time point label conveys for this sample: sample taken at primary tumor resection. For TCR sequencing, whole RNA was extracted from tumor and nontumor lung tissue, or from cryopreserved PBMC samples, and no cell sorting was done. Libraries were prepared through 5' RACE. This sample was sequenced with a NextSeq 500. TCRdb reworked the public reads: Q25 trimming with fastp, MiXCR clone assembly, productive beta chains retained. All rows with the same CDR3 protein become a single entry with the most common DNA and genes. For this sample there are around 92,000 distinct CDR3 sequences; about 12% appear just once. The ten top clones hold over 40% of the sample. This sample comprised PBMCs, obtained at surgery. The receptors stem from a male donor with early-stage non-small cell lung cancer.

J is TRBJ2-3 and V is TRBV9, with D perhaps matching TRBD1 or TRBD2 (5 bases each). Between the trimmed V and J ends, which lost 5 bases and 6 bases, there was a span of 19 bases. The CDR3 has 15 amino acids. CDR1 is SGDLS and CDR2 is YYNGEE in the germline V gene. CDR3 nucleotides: TGTGCCAGCAGTATAGAGGGAGCTCAGGGCGATACGCAGTATTTT. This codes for CASSIEGAQGDTQYF.

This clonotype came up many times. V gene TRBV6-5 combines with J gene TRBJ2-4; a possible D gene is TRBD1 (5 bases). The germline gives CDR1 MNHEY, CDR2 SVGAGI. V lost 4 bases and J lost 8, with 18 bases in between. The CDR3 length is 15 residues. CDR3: CASSSPGPPVDIQYF. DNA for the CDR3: TGTGCCAGCAGTTCCCCAGGGCCCCCGGTCGACATTCAGTACTTC.